A selection of T cell receptor beta chains follows, all from one sample in a study of regulatory T cells in long-lasting Graves disease. Using its own MiXCR run on the multiplex PCR reads, TCRdb lists one record per CDR3 protein. The table lists 420,000 or so distinct CDR3 sequences, roughly 17% of them singletons. These data are also associated with another study on T cells in Graves' hyperthyroidism and ophthalmopathy.

Sequencing was performed on peripheral blood mononuclear cells (PBMCs), taken at new diagnosis, from a patient treated with antithyroid drugs. These TCRs come from a woman aged 18-35 years with Graves disease. Both conserved end residues are part of each CDR3. D genes are given only for firm matches. Expanded clones get a size class; other rows say once, few or many, or leave the size out.

D: NA; V: TRBV12-3/TRBV12-4; size: many; J: TRBJ1-2; CDR3: CASSTPPGRRAKRTTGRGYTF; DNA: TGTGCCAGCAGCACCCCCCCGGGGCGACGGGCCAAGAGGACAACGGGTAGAGGCTACACCTTC
D: TRBD2; V: TRBV4-1; size: few; J: TRBJ2-7; CDR3: CASSQVKSLGTSGIYEQYF; DNA: TGCGCCAGCAGCCAAGTAAAAAGCCTCGGGACTAGCGGAATCTACGAGCAGTACTTC
D: NA; V: TRBV20-1; size: many; J: TRBJ1-5; CDR3: CSARDWDSNQPQHF; DNA: TGCAGTGCTAGAGATTGGGATAGCAATCAGCCCCAGCATTTT
D: NA; V: TRBV20-1; size: few; J: TRBJ1-2; CDR3: CSARKALGAYGYTF; DNA: TGCAGTGCTAGGAAGGCCCTTGGTGCATATGGCTACACCTTC
D: NA; V: TRBV10-1; size: few; J: TRBJ2-1; CDR3: CASSLSPGREQFF; DNA: TGCGCCAGCAGTCTCTCCCCAGGGAGGGAGCAGTTCTTC
D: NA; V: TRBV6-2/TRBV6-3; size: NA; J: TRBJ2-3; CDR3: CASTDMHTQYF; DNA: TGTGCCAGCACCGACATGCATACGCAGTATTTT
D: NA; V: TRBV18; size: NA; J: TRBJ2-4; CDR3: CASSAFGDTLAKNIQYF; DNA: TGTGCCAGCTCGGCTTTCGGGGACACCTTAGCCAAAAACATTCAGTACTTC
D: TRBD1; V: TRBV9; size: many; J: TRBJ1-4; CDR3: CASSPGQVFNEKLFF; DNA: TGTGCCAGCAGCCCTGGACAGGTTTTCAATGAAAAACTGTTTTTT
D: TRBD2; V: TRBV24-1; size: NA; J: TRBJ2-5; CDR3: CATSDWTSWETQYF; DNA: TGTGCCACCAGTGACTGGACTAGCTGGGAGACCCAGTACTTC
D: TRBD2; V: TRBV20-1; size: NA; J: TRBJ2-2; CDR3: CSARTGTTNTGELFF; DNA: TGCAGTGCTAGAACCGGGACTACGAACACCGGGGAGCTGTTTTTT
D: NA; V: TRBV11-2; size: many; J: TRBJ2-3; CDR3: CASSSLTGAGDTQYF; DNA: TGTGCCAGCAGCTCCCTCACGGGAGCGGGAGATACGCAGTATTTT
D: TRBD2; V: TRBV28; size: many; J: TRBJ2-5; CDR3: CASSLGGGRQETQYF; DNA: TGTGCCAGCAGTTTAGGGGGCGGGAGGCAAGAGACCCAGTACTTC
D: TRBD2; V: TRBV20-1; size: many; J: TRBJ2-3; CDR3: CSAREASGRLTSTDTQYF; DNA: TGCAGTGCTAGAGAGGCTAGCGGGAGGCTCACTAGCACAGATACGCAGTATTTT
D: NA; V: TRBV27; size: many; J: TRBJ2-3; CDR3: CASRHTDTQYF; DNA: TGTGCCAGCAGGCACACAGATACGCAGTATTTT
D: NA; V: TRBV20-1; size: many; J: TRBJ2-1; CDR3: CSGSGPYNEQFF; DNA: TGCAGTGGGTCGGGACCCTACAATGAGCAGTTCTTC
D: NA; V: TRBV20-1; size: many; J: TRBJ2-1; CDR3: CSAGITSLAASEQFF; DNA: TGCAGTGCGGGAATAACTAGCTTGGCGGCGTCTGAGCAGTTCTTC
D: TRBD1; V: TRBV28; size: many; J: TRBJ2-7; CDR3: CASSLLLGQGDYEQYF; DNA: TGTGCCAGCAGTTTATTGTTGGGACAGGGTGACTACGAGCAGTACTTC
D: TRBD2; V: TRBV28; size: NA; J: TRBJ2-1; CDR3: CASSPKLAGVYNEQFF; DNA: TGTGCCAGCAGCCCAAAACTAGCGGGAGTCTACAATGAGCAGTTCTTC
D: TRBD2; V: TRBV3-1; size: NA; J: TRBJ2-3; CDR3: CASSRPSGSTDTQYF; DNA: TGTGCCAGCAGCCGGCCTAGCGGGAGCACAGATACGCAGTATTTT
D: TRBD2; V: TRBV19; size: NA; J: TRBJ2-1; CDR3: CARGLAKPGVANEQFF; DNA: TGTGCCAGGGGACTAGCGAAACCCGGGGTCGCCAATGAGCAGTTCTTC
D: TRBD2; V: TRBV5-6; size: NA; J: TRBJ2-7; CDR3: CASSLFSGTYEQYF; DNA: TGTGCCAGCAGCTTATTTAGCGGGACCTACGAGCAGTACTTC
D: TRBD2; V: TRBV27; size: many; J: TRBJ2-7; CDR3: CASSPNFSGSSYEQYF; DNA: TGTGCCAGCAGTCCCAATTTCAGCGGGAGTTCCTACGAGCAGTACTTC
D: TRBD2; V: TRBV6-2/TRBV6-3; size: many; J: TRBJ2-3; CDR3: CASSRGLADTDTQYF; DNA: TGTGCCAGCAGTCGGGGACTAGCGGACACAGATACGCAGTATTTT
D: NA; V: TRBV12-3/TRBV12-4; size: few; J: TRBJ1-6; CDR3: CASRTSFSPLHF; DNA: TGTGCCAGCAGGACAAGTTTTTCACCCCTCCACTTT
D: TRBD2; V: TRBV20-1; size: many; J: TRBJ2-7; CDR3: CSADNLLAGGLSGEQYF; DNA: TGCAGTGCAGATAACTTACTAGCGGGAGGGTTGTCGGGCGAGCAGTACTTC
D: NA; V: TRBV28; size: many; J: TRBJ1-1; CDR3: CASRTRGVNTEAFF; DNA: TGTGCCAGCAGAACAAGGGGGGTGAACACTGAAGCTTTCTTT
D: NA; V: TRBV27; size: NA; J: TRBJ1-6; CDR3: CASRETEYNSPLHF; DNA: TGTGCCAGCAGAGAGACAGAGTATAATTCACCCCTCCACTTT
D: TRBD2; V: TRBV2; size: many; J: TRBJ2-3; CDR3: CASSEGGGRTDTQYF; DNA: TGTGCCAGCAGTGAAGGGGGCGGGAGGACAGATACGCAGTATTTT
D: NA; V: TRBV3-1; size: many; J: TRBJ2-5; CDR3: CASSQGSGFQETQYF; DNA: TGTGCCAGCAGCCAAGGATCTGGGTTTCAAGAGACCCAGTACTTC
D: NA; V: TRBV7-6; size: NA; J: TRBJ2-5; CDR3: CASSLDWRGTQYF; DNA: TGTGCCAGCAGCCTAGATTGGCGAGGGACCCAGTACTTC